The T cell receptor beta chain described here comes from a study of cytomegalovirus exposure and HLA in healthy donors. Study-wide points: Upon later analysis, TCR association rates were observed to vary by HLA locus, being highest for DRB1 and lowest for HLA-C. Reportedly, a later analysis found an Asian-associated ancestry cluster had fewer N-insertions than the approximately 670-donor mean.

The CDR3 length is 16 residues. Trimming removed 5 bases from V and 7 bases from J; junction bases left unmatched: 13. Germline CDR1 reads SGHDT; CDR2 reads YYEEEE. This PCR relied on a set of 60 Vbeta primers and 13 Jbeta primers. The method was immunoSEQ multiplex PCR; TCRdb's version includes in-frame clones alone and lacks a portion of them. The sample holds about 89,000 clones, 85% seen once. To note about this clone: Its specificity is unknown.

Material for sequencing was PBMCs. This sequence originates from a man aged 35 to 55 in good health and CMV-seropositive. V usage is TRBV5-6 and J usage is TRBJ2-3, with 10 bases matching TRBD1. In DNA, the CDR3 is TGTGCCAGCAGTCTTACCGGGACAGGGGCCTATAATACGCAGTATTTT. It is translated as CASSLTGTGAYNTQYF.